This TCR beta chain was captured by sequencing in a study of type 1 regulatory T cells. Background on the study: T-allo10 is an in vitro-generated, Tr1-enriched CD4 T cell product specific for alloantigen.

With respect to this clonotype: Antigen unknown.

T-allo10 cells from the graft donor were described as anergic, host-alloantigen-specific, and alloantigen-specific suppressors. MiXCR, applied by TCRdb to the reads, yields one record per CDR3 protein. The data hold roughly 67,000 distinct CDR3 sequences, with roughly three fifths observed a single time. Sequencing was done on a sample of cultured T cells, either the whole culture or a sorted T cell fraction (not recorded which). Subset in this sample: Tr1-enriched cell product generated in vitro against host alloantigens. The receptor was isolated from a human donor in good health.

As DNA, the CDR3 is TGTGCCAGCACGACAGGGCCCTCACCCCTCCACTTT. It is translated as CASTTGPSPLHF. J is TRBJ1-6 and V is TRBV28; 7 bases map to TRBD1. The CDR3 covers 12 residues. Germline V CDR1 and CDR2: MDHEN, SYDVKM. Trimming at V came to 7 bases and at J to 10 bases, leaving 4 bases not matched to a gene.